This T cell receptor beta chain was captured by sequencing in a study of CD8+ T cells in alopecia areata. The overall study: In an open-label trial, patients got 5 to 10 mg tofacitinib twice daily.

Study observations and caveats: Elevated clonality characterized lesional scalp relative to normal scalp, particularly in alopecia totalis/universalis.

Trimming stripped 7 bases from V and 2 bases from J, with 6 bases between. Germline V lookup: CDR1 GTSNPN, CDR2 SVGIG (reference sequence). This CDR3 region has 10 residues. On this clone: The antigen is unknown.

Isolated RNA was reverse transcribed into cDNA used as the sequencing template. Method: immunoSEQ multiplex PCR; TCRdb's copy keeps in-frame clones and lacks some. Altogether hundreds of thousands of clones are present, about 68% being singletons, with the ten largest covering approximately 1.2%. This receptor was identified in a human donor with alopecia areata. Specimen: CD4+ T cells sorted from blood, collected at week 0. The J gene is TRBJ2-7, the V gene TRBV30, with no clear D. CDR3 DNA: TGTGCCTTGGGCGCCTACGAGCAGTACTTC. Translated, it gives CALGAYEQYF.